The next 11 T cell receptor beta chains were all read from a single sample in a study of blood T cell dynamics during melanoma immunotherapy. Regarding time point: week 3, after first cycle of checkpoint inhibitor. Here immunoSEQ multiplex PCR was the method, and the copy in TCRdb shows in-frame clones only, minus some. The sample has about 11,000 clones, about 88% seen once. The sample here was blood, taken from a patient treated with checkpoint blockade. The receptor set was obtained from a human donor with melanoma.

This chain connects TRBV5-5 to TRBJ2-7; D not resolved. V was pared by 2 bases and J by 4 bases, with 4 bases between. The germline V gene has CDR1 SGHKS and CDR2 YYEKEE (reference sequence). The CDR3 length is 11 residues. In DNA form, the CDR3 reads TGTGCCAGCAGCTTAGGGTACGAGCAGTACTTC. This translates into CASSLGYEQYF.

The rearrangement uses TRBV5-1 and TRBJ1-1; 9 bases are shared with TRBD1. Germline-derived CDR1 and CDR2 are SGHRS and YFSETQ. With V trimmed by 0 bases and J by 2 bases, 5 bases remained unmatched. This CDR3 is built from 16 residues. This CDR3 reads CASSLAGTGLNTEAFF. The CDR3 bases are TGCGCCAGCAGCTTGGCGGGGACAGGGTTAAACACTGAAGCTTTCTTT.

The chain recombines TRBV9 with TRBJ1-2; TRBD1 matches 7 bases. The germline CDR1 and CDR2 sequences are SGDLS and YYNGEE. This CDR3 has 16 amino acids. J lost 5 bases, V lost 3 bases, and 13 bases had no gene match. The CDR3, as DNA: TGTGCCAGCAGCGATGAAAGGGGGCGAGTGTTTTATGGCTACACCTTC. This codes for CASSDERGRVFYGYTF.

V and J are TRBV30 and TRBJ2-3; 10 nucleotides agree with TRBD2. V shed 2 bases, J shed 4 bases, and the junction held 6 bases outside the gene matches. The CDR3 is made up of 15 amino acids. Per germline, CDR1 GTSNPN and CDR2 SVGIG (reference sequence). The CDR3 sequence: CAWSTGTSEADTQYF. DNA of the CDR3: TGTGCCTGGAGTACCGGGACTAGCGAGGCAGATACGCAGTATTTT.

The chain links TRBV30 to TRBJ1-6; possible D gene TRBD1, 5 bases. V was trimmed by 4 bases and J by 2 bases, leaving 12 bases between them. The CDR3 contains 15 residues. The germline V gene encodes CDR1 GTSNPN and CDR2 SVGIG (reference sequence). As DNA, the CDR3 is TGTGCCTGGAAATGGGGGGTGACCTATAATTCACCCCTCCACTTT. It is translated as CAWKWGVTYNSPLHF.

The genes are TRBV5-1 and TRBJ1-4; D uncertain. Per the germline V gene, CDR1 is SGHRS and CDR2 is YFSETQ. V was pared by 6 bases and J by 1 base, with 10 bases between. The CDR3 runs to 14 residues. The CDR3 loop is CASKASRTNEKLFF. Written as DNA, the CDR3 is TGCGCCAGCAAAGCGTCCAGAACTAATGAAAAACTGTTTTTT.

The J gene is TRBJ1-6, the V gene TRBV6-1, with TRBD1 matching 7 bases. This CDR3 has 15 residues. J lost 8 bases, V lost 8 bases, and 12 bases had no gene match. CDR1 MNHNS and CDR2 SASEGT come from the germline V gene. The CDR3 DNA reads TGTGCCAGCGCTCAGGACAGGAGTTTGGATTCACCCCTCCACTTT. Its protein product is CASAQDRSLDSPLHF.

This clone showed up just a few times. The chain couples TRBV30 to TRBJ1-1; no clear D. Germline V lookup: CDR1 GTSNPN, CDR2 SVGIG (reference sequence). The length of the CDR3 is 11 residues. V shed 5 bases and J shed 4 bases, with 8 bases lying between them. The CDR3 DNA follows: TGTGCCTGGGAACACGGCACTGAAGCTTTCTTT. This sequence encodes CAWEHGTEAFF.

The chain recombines TRBV6-6 with TRBJ2-2; 10 bases agree with TRBD1. This CDR3 is built from 16 residues. V gave up 5 bases and J gave up 5 bases; unmatched junction bases: 8. CDR1 and CDR2 from the germline V gene are MNHNY and SVGAGI (reference sequence). The CDR3 here is CASSPPGQGRTGELFF. The CDR3 nucleotides are TGTGCCAGCAGTCCCCCGGGACAGGGGAGGACCGGGGAGCTGTTTTTT.

The chain couples TRBV6-5 to TRBJ2-5; TRBD2 matches at 8 bases. The V gene end was trimmed by 3 bases and the J gene end by 2 bases; junction bases not matched to a gene: 8. Germline V gene data show CDR1 as MNHEY and CDR2 as SVGAGI. This CDR3 has 16 amino acids. Here the CDR3 DNA reads TGTGCCAGCAGTTATGGGGGCGGGGGGCAACAAGAGACCCAGTACTTC. Protein product: CASSYGGGGQQETQYF.

The rearrangement joins TRBV29-1 to TRBJ1-2; possibly TRBD1 for D (5 bases). This CDR3 is built from 12 residues. V dropped 3 bases and J dropped 4 bases, with 9 bases sitting between them. Germline CDR1 reads SQVTM; CDR2 reads ANQGSEA. The CDR3 sequence: CSVEKGRYGYTF. The CDR3 coding sequence is TGCAGCGTTGAGAAGGGGCGCTATGGCTACACCTTC.